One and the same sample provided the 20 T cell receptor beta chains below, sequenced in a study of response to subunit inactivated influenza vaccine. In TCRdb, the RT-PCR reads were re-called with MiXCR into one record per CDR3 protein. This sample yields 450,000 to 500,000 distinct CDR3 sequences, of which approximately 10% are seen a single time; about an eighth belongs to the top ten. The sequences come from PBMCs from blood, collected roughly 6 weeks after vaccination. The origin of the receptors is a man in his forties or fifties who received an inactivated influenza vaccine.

The CDR3 region has the DNA TGTGCCAGCAGCCAAACAGGGGGGAGAGGTGAAGCTTTCTTT. It yields the protein CASSQTGGRGEAFF. The rearrangement uses TRBV4-2 and TRBJ1-1; TRBD1 agrees at 8 bases. Germline CDR1 is LGHNA and CDR2 is YNFKEQ. The V segment lost 2 bases and the J segment 7 bases; nucleotides outside the gene matches: 6. The CDR3 consists of 14 residues.

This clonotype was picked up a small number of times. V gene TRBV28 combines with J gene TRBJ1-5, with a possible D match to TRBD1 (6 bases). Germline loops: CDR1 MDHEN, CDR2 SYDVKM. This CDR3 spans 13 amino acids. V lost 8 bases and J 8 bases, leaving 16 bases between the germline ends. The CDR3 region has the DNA TGTGCCAGCGGGGGCAGGAGCCTCGAGCCCCAGCATTTT. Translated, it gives CASGGRSLEPQHF.

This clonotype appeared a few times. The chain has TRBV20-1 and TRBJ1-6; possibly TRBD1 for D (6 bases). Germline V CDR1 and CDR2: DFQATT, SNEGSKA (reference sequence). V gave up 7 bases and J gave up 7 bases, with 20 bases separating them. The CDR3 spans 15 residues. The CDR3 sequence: CSVKILGQRNSPLHF. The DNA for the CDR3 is TGCAGTGTCAAGATCCTCGGACAGCGAAATTCACCCCTCCACTTT.

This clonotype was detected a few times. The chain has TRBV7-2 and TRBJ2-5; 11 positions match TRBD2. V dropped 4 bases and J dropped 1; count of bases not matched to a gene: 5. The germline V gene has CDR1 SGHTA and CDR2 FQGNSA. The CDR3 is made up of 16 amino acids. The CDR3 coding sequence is TGTGCCAGCAGCTCACAACTAGCGGGAGTCCAAGAGACCCAGTACTTC. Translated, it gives CASSSQLAGVQETQYF.

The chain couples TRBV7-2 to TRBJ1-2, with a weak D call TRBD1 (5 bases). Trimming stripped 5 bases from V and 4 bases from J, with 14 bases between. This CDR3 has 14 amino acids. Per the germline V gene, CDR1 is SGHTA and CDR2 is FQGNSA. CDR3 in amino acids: CASSATGLSYGYTF. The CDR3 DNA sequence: TGTGCCAGCAGCGCTACAGGACTAAGCTATGGCTACACCTTC.

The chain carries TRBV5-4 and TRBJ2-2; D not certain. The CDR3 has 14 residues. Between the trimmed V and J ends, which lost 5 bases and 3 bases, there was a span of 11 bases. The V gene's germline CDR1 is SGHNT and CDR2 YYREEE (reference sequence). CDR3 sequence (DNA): TGTGCCAGCAGACCCCAAGGGTACACCGGGGAGCTGTTTTTT. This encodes CASRPQGYTGELFF.

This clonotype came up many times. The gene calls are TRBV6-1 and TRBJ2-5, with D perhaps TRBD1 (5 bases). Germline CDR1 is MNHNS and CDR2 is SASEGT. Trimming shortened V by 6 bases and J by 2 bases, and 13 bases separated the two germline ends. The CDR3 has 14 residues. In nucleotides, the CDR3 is TGTGCCAGCAGCGCCCAGGGTAGTCAAGAGACCCAGTACTTC. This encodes CASSAQGSQETQYF.

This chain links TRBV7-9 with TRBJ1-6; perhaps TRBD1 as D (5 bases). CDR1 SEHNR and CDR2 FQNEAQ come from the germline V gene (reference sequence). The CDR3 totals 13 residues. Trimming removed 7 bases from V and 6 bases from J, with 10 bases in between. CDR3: CASTGGFNSPLHF. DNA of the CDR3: TGTGCCAGCACCGGGGGTTTTAATTCACCCCTCCACTTT.

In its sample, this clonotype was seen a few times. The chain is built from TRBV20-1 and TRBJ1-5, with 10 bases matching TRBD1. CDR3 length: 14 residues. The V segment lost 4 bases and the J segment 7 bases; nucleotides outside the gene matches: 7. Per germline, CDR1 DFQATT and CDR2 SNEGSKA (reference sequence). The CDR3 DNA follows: TGCAGTGCTACCTCGACAGGGGGCCGGCAGCCCCAGCATTTT. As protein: CSATSTGGRQPQHF.

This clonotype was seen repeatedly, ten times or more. This CDR3 reads CASSLIGGGYQETQYF. The DNA for the CDR3 is TGTGCCAGCAGCTTAATCGGCGGGGGGTACCAAGAGACCCAGTACTTC. The J gene is TRBJ2-5, the V gene TRBV11-2; 8 bases line up with TRBD2. This CDR3 spans 16 amino acids. The germline V gene has CDR1 SGHAT and CDR2 FQNNGV. The V and J ends lost 2 bases and 0 bases, in that order; junction bases with no gene match: 5.

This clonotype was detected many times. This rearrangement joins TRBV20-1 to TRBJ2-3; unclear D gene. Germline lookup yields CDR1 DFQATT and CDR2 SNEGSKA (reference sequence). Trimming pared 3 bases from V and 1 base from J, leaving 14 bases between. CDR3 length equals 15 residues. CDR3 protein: CSASRPGPGTDTQYF. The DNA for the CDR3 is TGCAGTGCTAGTCGCCCGGGTCCCGGCACAGATACGCAGTATTTT.

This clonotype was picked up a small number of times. In nucleotides, the CDR3 is TGTGCCAGCAGTGAAAGGGCCTACGAGCAGTACTTC. It yields the protein CASSERAYEQYF. The chain has TRBV6-1 and TRBJ2-7; D gene unclear. Germline loops: CDR1 MNHNS, CDR2 SASEGT. The CDR3 spans 12 residues. The ends were cut back, 2 bases at V and 2 bases at J, with 4 bases in the middle.

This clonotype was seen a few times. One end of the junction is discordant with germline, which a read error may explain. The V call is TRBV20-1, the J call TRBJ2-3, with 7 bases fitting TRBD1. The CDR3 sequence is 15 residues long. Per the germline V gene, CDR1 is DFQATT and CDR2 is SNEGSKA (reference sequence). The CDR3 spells CSARDERGGTDTQYF. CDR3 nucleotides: TGCAGTGCTAGAGATGAAAGAGGGGGCACGGATACGCAGTATTTT.

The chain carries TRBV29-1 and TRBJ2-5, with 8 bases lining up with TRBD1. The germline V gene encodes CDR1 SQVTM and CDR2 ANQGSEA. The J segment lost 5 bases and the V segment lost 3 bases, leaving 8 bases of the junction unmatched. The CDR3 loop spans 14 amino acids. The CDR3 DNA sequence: TGCAGCGTTGATAGGGCAGGGGGCGGGGAGACCCAGTACTTC. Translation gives CSVDRAGGGETQYF.

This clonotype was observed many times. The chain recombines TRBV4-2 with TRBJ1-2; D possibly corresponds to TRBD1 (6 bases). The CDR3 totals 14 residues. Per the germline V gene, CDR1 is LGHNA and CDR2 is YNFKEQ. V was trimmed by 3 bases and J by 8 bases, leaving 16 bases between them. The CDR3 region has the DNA TGTGCCAGCAGCCACGAACAACAGGGCCCGGGCTACACCTTC. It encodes CASSHEQQGPGYTF.

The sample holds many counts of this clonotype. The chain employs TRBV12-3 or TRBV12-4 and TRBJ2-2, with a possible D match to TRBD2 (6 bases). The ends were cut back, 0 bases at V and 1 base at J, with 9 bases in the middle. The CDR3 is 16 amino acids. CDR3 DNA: TGTGCCAGCAGTTTAGCGACCGGGGGGAACACCGGGGAGCTGTTTTTT. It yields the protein CASSLATGGNTGELFF.

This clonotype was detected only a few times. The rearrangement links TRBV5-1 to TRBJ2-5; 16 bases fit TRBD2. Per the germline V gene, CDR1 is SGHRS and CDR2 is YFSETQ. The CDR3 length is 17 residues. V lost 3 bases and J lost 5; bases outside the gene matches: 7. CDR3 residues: CASSSDLGLAGGETQYF. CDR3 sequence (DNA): TGCGCCAGCAGCTCGGACCTGGGACTAGCGGGAGGGGAGACCCAGTACTTC.

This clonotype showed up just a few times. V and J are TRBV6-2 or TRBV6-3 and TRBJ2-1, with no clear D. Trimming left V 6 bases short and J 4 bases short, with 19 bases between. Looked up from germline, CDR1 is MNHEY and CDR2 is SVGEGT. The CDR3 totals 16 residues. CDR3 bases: TGTGCCAGCAGCCGGAGTTCACCAATGACTTACAATGAGCAGTTCTTC. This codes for CASSRSSPMTYNEQFF.

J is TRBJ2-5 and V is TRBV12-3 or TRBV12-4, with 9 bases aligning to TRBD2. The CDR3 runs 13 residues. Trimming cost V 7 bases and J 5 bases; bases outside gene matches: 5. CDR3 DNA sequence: TGTGCCAGCACTGCGGGGGGGCCTGAGACCCAGTACTTC. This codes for CASTAGGPETQYF.

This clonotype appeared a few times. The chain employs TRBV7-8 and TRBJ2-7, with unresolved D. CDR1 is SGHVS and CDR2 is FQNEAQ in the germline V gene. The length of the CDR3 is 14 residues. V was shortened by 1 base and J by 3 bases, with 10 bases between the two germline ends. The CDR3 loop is CASSLEPRFYEQYF. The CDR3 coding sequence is TGTGCCAGCAGCTTAGAACCCAGATTCTACGAGCAGTACTTC. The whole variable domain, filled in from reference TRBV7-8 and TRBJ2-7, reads GAGVSQSPRYKVAKRGQDVALRCDPISGHVSLFWYQQALGQGPEFLTYFQNEAQLDKSGLPSDRFFAERPEGSVSTLKIQRTQQEDSAVYLCASSLEPRFYEQYFGPGTRLTVT.